This T cell receptor (beta chain) was observed in a study of CD8+CD57+ T cells in acquired aplastic anemia. Study details: Mean yield of DNA from sorted CD4+ and CD8+ cells was approximately 3 ug. In CD4+ cells, healthy donors produced an average of approximately 11 million reads.

Germline CDR1 and CDR2: SGDLS and YYNGEE. This CDR3 is built from 15 residues. With 3 bases removed from V and 7 bases from J, the gap between germline ends came to 16 bases. TCR beta VDJ and CDR3 profiles were obtained from a genomic DNA template. From the reads, TCRdb called clonotypes with MiXCR, one entry per CDR3 protein. The data hold roughly 38,000 distinct CDR3 sequences, with 75% to 85% observed a single time. By sample share, this clonotype is medium-sized. No antigen is known for it. Study conclusions and caveats: Some 28 CD8+ CDR3 sequences occurred in both the patients and the controls. The study found no significant CD8+ Simpson's diversity difference between patients and controls.

The chain has TRBV9 and TRBJ2-2; tentatively, D is TRBD1 (5 bases). This receptor was taken from a human donor in good health, serving as a control. Input material: sorted CD4+, CD8+, or CD8+CD57+ T cells (not recorded which) from PBMCs. Here the CDR3 reads CASSGEGRRDGELFF. The CDR3 DNA is TGTGCCAGCAGCGGGGAAGGCCGCAGGGACGGGGAGCTGTTTTTT.